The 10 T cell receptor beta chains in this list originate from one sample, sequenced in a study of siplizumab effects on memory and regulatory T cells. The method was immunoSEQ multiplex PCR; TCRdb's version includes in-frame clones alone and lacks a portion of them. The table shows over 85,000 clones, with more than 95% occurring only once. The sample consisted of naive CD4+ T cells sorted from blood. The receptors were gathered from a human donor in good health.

The CDR3 is CASSEASVNQPQHF. DNA for the CDR3: TGTGCCAGCAGTGAAGCAAGCGTAAATCAGCCCCAGCATTTT. The genes are TRBV6-1 and TRBJ1-5, with D unclear. The CDR3 consists of 14 residues. V was cut by 0 bases and J by 4 bases, with 7 bases left in between. Germline V gene data show CDR1 as MNHNS and CDR2 as SASEGT.

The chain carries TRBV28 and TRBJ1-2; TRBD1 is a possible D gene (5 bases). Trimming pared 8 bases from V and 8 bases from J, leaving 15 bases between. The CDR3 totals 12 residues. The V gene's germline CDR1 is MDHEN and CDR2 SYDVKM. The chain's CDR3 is CASGLGVRGYTF. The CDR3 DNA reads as TGTGCCAGCGGCCTAGGGGTCAGGGGCTACACCTTC.

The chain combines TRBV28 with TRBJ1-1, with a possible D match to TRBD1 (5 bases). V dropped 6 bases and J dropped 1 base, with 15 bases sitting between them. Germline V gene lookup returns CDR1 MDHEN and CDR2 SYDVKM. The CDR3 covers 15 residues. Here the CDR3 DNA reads TGTGCCAGCAGGCCTTGGCAGGGAGAGAACACTGAAGCTTTCTTT. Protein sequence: CASRPWQGENTEAFF. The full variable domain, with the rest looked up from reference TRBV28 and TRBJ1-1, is DVKVTQSSRYLVKRTGEKVFLECVQDMDHENMFWYRQDPGLGLRLIYFSYDVKMKEKGDIPEGYSVSREKKERFSLILESASTNQTSMYLCASRPWQGENTEAFFGQGTRLTVV.

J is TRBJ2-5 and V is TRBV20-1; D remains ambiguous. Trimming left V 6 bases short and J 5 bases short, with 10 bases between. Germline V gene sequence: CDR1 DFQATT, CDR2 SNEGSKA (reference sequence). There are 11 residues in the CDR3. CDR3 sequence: CSAPNPETQYF. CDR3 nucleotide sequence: TGCAGTGCCCCCAACCCGGAGACCCAGTACTTC.

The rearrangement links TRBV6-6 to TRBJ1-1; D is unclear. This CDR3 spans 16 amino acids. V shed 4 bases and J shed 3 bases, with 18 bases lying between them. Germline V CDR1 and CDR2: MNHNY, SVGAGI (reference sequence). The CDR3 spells CASSSLDPRGYTEAFF. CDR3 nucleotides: TGTGCCAGCAGTTCCCTCGACCCACGGGGTTACACTGAAGCTTTCTTT.

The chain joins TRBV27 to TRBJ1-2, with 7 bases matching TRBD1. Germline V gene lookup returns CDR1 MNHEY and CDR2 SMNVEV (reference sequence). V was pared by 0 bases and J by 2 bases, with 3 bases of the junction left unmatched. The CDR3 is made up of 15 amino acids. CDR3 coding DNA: TGTGCCAGCAGTTTATCGGTCAGGGGGAACTATGGCTACACCTTC. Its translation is CASSLSVRGNYGYTF.

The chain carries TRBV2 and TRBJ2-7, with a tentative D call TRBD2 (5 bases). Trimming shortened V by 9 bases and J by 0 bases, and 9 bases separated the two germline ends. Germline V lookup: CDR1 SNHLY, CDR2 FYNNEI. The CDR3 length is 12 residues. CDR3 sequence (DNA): TGTGCCAGTGGGAGTAACTCCTACGAGCAGTACTTC. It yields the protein CASGSNSYEQYF. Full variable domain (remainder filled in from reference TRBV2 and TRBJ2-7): EPEVTQTPSHQVTQMGQEVILRCVPISNHLYFYWYRQILGQKVEFLVSFYNNEISEKSEIFDDQFSVERPDGSNFTLKIRSTKLEDSAMYFCASGSNSYEQYFGPGTRLTVT.

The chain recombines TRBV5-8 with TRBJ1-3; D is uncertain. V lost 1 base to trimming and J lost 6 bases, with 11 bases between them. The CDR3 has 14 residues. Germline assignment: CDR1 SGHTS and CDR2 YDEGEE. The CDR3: CASSLFTTANTIYF. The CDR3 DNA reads TGTGCCAGCAGCTTGTTTACAACTGCAAACACCATATATTTT.

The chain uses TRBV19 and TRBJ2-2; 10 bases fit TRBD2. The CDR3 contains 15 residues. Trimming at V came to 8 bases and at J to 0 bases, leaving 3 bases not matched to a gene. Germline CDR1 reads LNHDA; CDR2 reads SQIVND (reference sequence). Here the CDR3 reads CASYTSGTNTGELFF. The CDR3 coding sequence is TGTGCCAGTTATACTAGCGGGACGAACACCGGGGAGCTGTTTTTT.

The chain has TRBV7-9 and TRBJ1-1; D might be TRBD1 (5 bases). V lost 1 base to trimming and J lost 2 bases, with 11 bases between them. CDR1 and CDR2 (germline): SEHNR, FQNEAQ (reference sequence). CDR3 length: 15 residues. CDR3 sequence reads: CASSLVTGSNTEAFF. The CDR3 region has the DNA TGTGCCAGCAGCTTAGTTACAGGCAGTAACACTGAAGCTTTCTTT.